The 28 T cell receptor beta chains below come from one sample, sequenced in a study of response to subunit inactivated influenza vaccine. TCRdb fed the RT-PCR reads into MiXCR, producing one record per CDR3 protein. The data hold around 480,000 distinct CDR3 sequences, with more than 15% observed a single time. Material: CD4+ T cells sorted from PBMCs, obtained roughly 24 months after vaccination. The receptors come from a man between 45 and 75 years old who received an inactivated influenza vaccine.

This clonotype was counted many times. This chain joins TRBV28 and TRBJ1-2, with D tentatively TRBD1 (5 bases). This CDR3 is 16 amino acids long. The V end lost 5 bases, the J end lost 2 bases, and 18 bases lay between the germline ends. Germline loops: CDR1 MDHEN, CDR2 SYDVKM. This CDR3 is CASSGAGTGTNYGYTF. The DNA of the CDR3 is TGTGCCAGCAGTGGGGCCGGGACGGGAACCAACTATGGCTACACCTTC.

This clonotype was seen more than once but under ten times. V usage is TRBV20-1 and J usage is TRBJ1-5; TRBD1 might be the D (5 bases). The CDR3 covers 15 residues. Looked up from germline, CDR1 is DFQATT and CDR2 is SNEGSKA (reference sequence). V gave up 2 bases and J gave up 0 bases, with 11 bases separating them. The CDR3 protein is CSARRVGVSNQPQHF. The CDR3 coding sequence is TGCAGTGCTAGAAGAGTAGGGGTTAGCAATCAGCCCCAGCATTTT.

This clonotype turned up a few times. This chain uses TRBV11-2 with TRBJ2-7; D is tentatively TRBD1 or TRBD2 (5 bases each). This CDR3 spans 17 amino acids. Germline loops: CDR1 SGHAT, CDR2 FQNNGV. Trimming cost V 0 bases and J 0 bases, with 15 bases left between them. This CDR3 reads CASSLDLMGTSSYEQYF. The DNA for the CDR3 is TGTGCCAGCAGCTTAGATCTGATGGGGACGAGCTCCTACGAGCAGTACTTC.

In this sample, this clonotype turned up a few times. V and J are TRBV12-3 or TRBV12-4 and TRBJ2-3, with a tentative D call TRBD2 (6 bases). Between the trimmed V and J ends, which lost 3 bases and 0 bases, there was a span of 10 bases. The CDR3 has 15 amino acids. DNA for the CDR3: TGTGCCAGCAGTTTCCGGGGGTCTAGCACAGATACGCAGTATTTT. Protein product: CASSFRGSSTDTQYF.

This chain links TRBV9 with TRBJ2-7, with unresolved D. The CDR3 spans 13 residues. Trimming removed 0 bases at V and 6 bases at J, with 10 bases between. Germline V gene lookup returns CDR1 SGDLS and CDR2 YYNGEE. The CDR3 sequence: CASSVEEFTEQYF. CDR3 coding DNA: TGTGCCAGCAGCGTAGAAGAATTCACCGAGCAGTACTTC. Filled out from reference TRBV9 and TRBJ2-7, the complete variable domain reads DSGVTQTPKHLITATGQRVTLRCSPRSGDLSVYWYQQSLDQGLQFLIQYYNGEERAKGNILERFSAQQFPDLHSELNLSSLELGDSALYFCASSVEEFTEQYFGPGTRLTVT.

This clonotype was detected only a few times. This chain connects TRBV9 to TRBJ2-4; no reliable D call. Per the germline V gene, CDR1 is SGDLS and CDR2 is YYNGEE. Between the trimmed V and J ends, which lost 0 bases and 5 bases, there was a span of 6 bases. The CDR3 spans 13 residues. The CDR3 reads CASSVGVENIQYF. DNA of the CDR3: TGTGCCAGCAGCGTAGGGGTGGAAAACATTCAGTACTTC.

This clonotype was observed a handful of times. The chain recombines TRBV4-2 with TRBJ2-3, with D possibly being TRBD1 (6 bases). Trimming pared 4 bases from V and 7 bases from J, leaving 15 bases between. The CDR3 runs 14 residues. Germline CDR1 and CDR2: LGHNA and YNFKEQ. The CDR3 bases are TGTGCCAGCAGCCCGGATGATAGGGGGAATACGCAGTATTTT. Its protein is CASSPDDRGNTQYF.

This clonotype was counted many times. This chain links TRBV4-3 with TRBJ1-2; 7 nucleotides align to TRBD1. This CDR3 has 15 residues. Germline V gene lookup returns CDR1 LGHNA and CDR2 YSLEER. Trimming at V came to 0 bases and at J to 5 bases, leaving 6 bases not matched to a gene. CDR3 sequence: CASSQEAGQRYGYTF. The CDR3 DNA sequence: TGCGCCAGCAGCCAAGAGGCGGGACAGCGGTATGGCTACACCTTC.

The chain joins TRBV20-1 to TRBJ2-1; 8 bases align to TRBD2. V trimming: 5 bases; J trimming: 3 bases; junction bases outside the gene matches: 15. The CDR3 is 17 residues long. Germline CDR1 is DFQATT and CDR2 is SNEGSKA (reference sequence). In DNA form, the CDR3 reads TGCAGTGCTCACTCTAAAGGGATTAGCGGGATCTACAATGAGCAGTTCTTC. Translation gives CSAHSKGISGIYNEQFF.

V and J are TRBV5-1 and TRBJ2-1, with a tentative D call TRBD2 (6 bases). CDR1 is SGHRS and CDR2 is YFSETQ in the germline V gene. This CDR3 region has 17 residues. Trimming stripped 0 bases from V and 1 base from J, with 14 bases between. The CDR3 spells CASSLGAGAGSYNEQFF. CDR3 DNA: TGCGCCAGCAGCTTGGGGGCCGGAGCGGGTTCCTACAATGAGCAGTTCTTC.

This clonotype has ten or more counts. The CDR3 loop is CSARAYPINYEQYF. CDR3 bases: TGCAGTGCTAGAGCTTATCCCATCAACTACGAGCAGTACTTC. The chain is built from TRBV20-1 and TRBJ2-7; D unresolved. V lost 1 base to trimming and J lost 3 bases, with 13 bases between them. The CDR3 consists of 14 residues. Per germline, CDR1 DFQATT and CDR2 SNEGSKA (reference sequence).

The V call is TRBV7-9, the J call TRBJ2-3; D is uncertain. CDR3 length equals 14 residues. Trimming cost V 5 bases and J 4 bases, with 13 bases left between them. Germline V gene lookup returns CDR1 SEHNR and CDR2 FQNEAQ (reference sequence). CDR3 in amino acids: CASSRSMTSDTQYF. Written as DNA, the CDR3 is TGTGCCAGCAGCCGCTCCATGACTTCAGATACGCAGTATTTT. The whole variable domain, filled in from reference TRBV7-9 and TRBJ2-3, reads DTGVSQNPRHKITKRGQNVTFRCDPISEHNRLYWYRQTLGQGPEFLTYFQNEAQLEKSRLLSDRFSAERPKGSFSTLEIQRTEQGDSAMYLCASSRSMTSDTQYFGPGTRLTVL.

The V gene is TRBV19, the J gene TRBJ2-1; the D gene is possibly TRBD1 (5 bases). The CDR3 sequence is 14 residues long. CDR1 and CDR2 (germline): LNHDA, SQIVND (reference sequence). V was cut by 0 bases and J by 7 bases, with 10 bases left in between. CDR3 sequence: CASSIDQGRNEQFF. CDR3 DNA sequence: TGTGCCAGTAGTATAGATCAGGGCAGAAATGAGCAGTTCTTC.

V and J are TRBV6-6 and TRBJ2-5; TRBD1 agrees at 8 bases. There are 13 residues in the CDR3. In germline, CDR1 is MNHNY, CDR2 SVGAGI (reference sequence). The V segment lost 6 bases and the J segment 5 bases; nucleotides outside the gene matches: 5. CDR3 sequence: CASRTGEGETQYF. In DNA, the CDR3 is TGTGCCAGCAGGACAGGGGAAGGGGAGACCCAGTACTTC.

This chain joins TRBV20-1 and TRBJ2-3, with 7 nucleotides matching TRBD2. Looked up from germline, CDR1 is DFQATT and CDR2 is SNEGSKA (reference sequence). J was trimmed by 2 bases and V by 5 bases; bases with no gene match: 7. The CDR3 sequence is 14 residues long. Written as DNA, the CDR3 is TGCAGTGCTGGGTCTAGCGGATACACAGATACGCAGTATTTT. Amino acid sequence: CSAGSSGYTDTQYF.

This sequence joins TRBV7-9 and TRBJ2-3; no clear D gene. The CDR3 sequence is 15 residues long. V lost 6 bases, J lost 0 bases, and 13 bases lay in between. The germline gives CDR1 SEHNR, CDR2 FQNEAQ (reference sequence). CDR3 in DNA: TGTGCCAGCAGGTTCGGACCAGGCAGCACAGATACGCAGTATTTT. Protein: CASRFGPGSTDTQYF.

A few counts support this clonotype. The chain uses TRBV3-1 and TRBJ2-1; tentative D call: TRBD1 (5 bases). V was shortened by 3 bases and J by 0 bases, with 9 bases between the two germline ends. The CDR3 runs 15 residues. The germline V gene encodes CDR1 LGHDT and CDR2 YNNKEL (reference sequence). The CDR3 sequence: CASSQRTRSYNEQFF. CDR3 DNA: TGTGCCAGCAGCCAGAGGACACGCTCCTACAATGAGCAGTTCTTC.

This rearrangement joins TRBV7-6 to TRBJ2-7; TRBD2 matches at 8 bases. Trimming at V came to 10 bases and at J to 4 bases, leaving 3 bases not matched to a gene. CDR1 is SGHVS, CDR2 FNYEAQ, per germline. CDR3 length equals 11 residues. The CDR3 loop reads CATGTRYEQYF. The CDR3, as DNA: TGTGCCACCGGGACTAGGTACGAGCAGTACTTC.

This clonotype has a handful of counts. As DNA, the CDR3 is TGTGCCTGGAGCGGACAGACCTACGAGCAGTACTTC. It is translated as CAWSGQTYEQYF. The chain is built from TRBV30 and TRBJ2-7; the D gene is possibly TRBD1 (6 bases). The V gene lost 3 bases and the J gene lost 2 bases, with 8 bases spanning the gap. The CDR3 runs 12 residues. Per the germline V gene, CDR1 is GTSNPN and CDR2 is SVGIG (reference sequence).

The chain has TRBV9 and TRBJ1-1, with a tentative D call TRBD1 (6 bases). CDR1 is SGDLS, CDR2 YYNGEE, per germline. V dropped 0 bases and J dropped 5 bases, with 14 bases sitting between them. This CDR3 has 15 residues. CDR3 protein: CASSVGGGRGTEAFF. The DNA for the CDR3 is TGTGCCAGCAGCGTAGGAGGGGGGCGGGGTACTGAAGCTTTCTTT.

The chain joins TRBV12-3 or TRBV12-4 to TRBJ1-3, with 7 bases identical to TRBD1. V lost 5 bases, J lost 4 bases, and 11 bases stayed unmatched. The CDR3 spans 16 residues. CDR3 protein: CASSPTDRVLGNTIYF. The CDR3 region has the DNA TGTGCCAGCAGTCCTACAGACAGGGTTTTAGGAAACACCATATATTTT.

The genes are TRBV6-2 or TRBV6-3 and TRBJ2-1; D is uncertain. Germline assignment: CDR1 MNHEY and CDR2 SVGEGT. The CDR3 is 16 residues long. Trimming took 0 bases from V and 5 from J, leaving 14 bases between them. The CDR3 reads CASSYSLHGQNNEQFF. CDR3 coding DNA: TGTGCCAGCAGTTACTCACTCCACGGGCAAAACAATGAGCAGTTCTTC.

This clonotype came up many times. The chain recombines TRBV7-9 with TRBJ1-2, with D possibly matching TRBD1 (5 bases). The CDR3 runs to 13 residues. Looked up from germline, CDR1 is SEHNR and CDR2 is FQNEAQ (reference sequence). Trimming stripped 3 bases from V and 4 bases from J, with 9 bases between. CDR3 sequence reads: CASSFSRGYGYTF. The CDR3 nucleotides are TGTGCCAGCAGCTTTTCAAGGGGCTATGGCTACACCTTC.

The chain has TRBV7-9 and TRBJ1-1, with 8 bases that match TRBD1. This CDR3 is 14 amino acids long. Unmatched junction bases numbered 8, after V lost 5 bases and J lost 6 bases. Germline loops: CDR1 SEHNR, CDR2 FQNEAQ (reference sequence). CDR3: CASSREGQDSEAFF. The DNA of the CDR3 is TGTGCCAGCAGCCGTGAGGGACAGGACTCTGAAGCTTTCTTT. Filled out from reference TRBV7-9 and TRBJ1-1, the complete variable domain reads DTGVSQNPRHKITKRGQNVTFRCDPISEHNRLYWYRQTLGQGPEFLTYFQNEAQLEKSRLLSDRFSAERPKGSFSTLEIQRTEQGDSAMYLCASSREGQDSEAFFGQGTRLTVV.

The chain is built from TRBV28 and TRBJ1-2; 9 positions agree with TRBD1. The CDR3 has 13 residues. Germline CDR1 and CDR2: MDHEN and SYDVKM. V gave up 6 bases and J gave up 7 bases; unmatched junction bases: 6. The CDR3 sequence: CASSQGTGPGYTF. Here the CDR3 DNA reads TGTGCCAGCAGCCAGGGGACAGGGCCTGGCTACACCTTC.

The chain is built from TRBV5-1 and TRBJ1-5; possible D gene TRBD1, 5 bases. The CDR3 has 13 amino acids. Trimming cost V 2 bases and J 6 bases, with 9 bases left between them. CDR1 SGHRS and CDR2 YFSETQ come from the germline V gene. DNA for the CDR3: TGCGCCAGCAGCTTAGGGGAGCTTCAGCCCCAGCATTTT. It encodes CASSLGELQPQHF.

CDR3 region: CSARDLRGETQYF. As DNA, the CDR3 is TGCAGTGCTAGAGATCTGAGGGGTGAGACCCAGTACTTC. The chain joins TRBV20-1 to TRBJ2-5, with D perhaps assigned TRBD1 or TRBD2 (5 bases each). The length of the CDR3 is 13 residues. Germline V gene lookup returns CDR1 DFQATT and CDR2 SNEGSKA (reference sequence). The germline V and J ends were trimmed by 0 bases and 5 bases, with 10 bases remaining between them.

This clonotype has more than one count but fewer than ten. The chain links TRBV29-1 to TRBJ2-7, with TRBD2 identical over 7 bases. There are 14 residues in the CDR3. The germline V gene encodes CDR1 SQVTM and CDR2 ANQGSEA. V shed 2 bases, J shed 7 bases, and the junction held 11 bases outside the gene matches. The CDR3: CSVELVGGPGEQYF. Written as DNA, the CDR3 is TGCAGCGTTGAACTTGTGGGAGGGCCGGGTGAGCAGTACTTC.